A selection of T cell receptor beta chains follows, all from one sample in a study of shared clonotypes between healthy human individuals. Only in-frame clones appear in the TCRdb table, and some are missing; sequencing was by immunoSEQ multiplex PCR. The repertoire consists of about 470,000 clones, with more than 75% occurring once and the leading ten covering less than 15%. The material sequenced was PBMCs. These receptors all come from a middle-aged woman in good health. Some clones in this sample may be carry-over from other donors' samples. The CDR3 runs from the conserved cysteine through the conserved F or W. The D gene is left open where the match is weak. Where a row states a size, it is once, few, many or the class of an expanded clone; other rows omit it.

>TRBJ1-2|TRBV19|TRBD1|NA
CASSYRGSYGYTF
TGTGCCAGTAGTTACAGGGGTAGTTATGGCTACACCTTC
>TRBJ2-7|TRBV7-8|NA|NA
CASSLAAGSYEQYF
TGTGCCAGCAGCTTAGCGGCAGGATCCTACGAGCAGTACTTC
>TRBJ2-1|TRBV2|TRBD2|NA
CASSEAGGPYNEQFF
TGTGCCAGCAGTGAGGCGGGAGGGCCCTACAATGAGCAGTTCTTC
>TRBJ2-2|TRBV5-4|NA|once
CASSSALAGELFF
TGTGCCAGCAGCTCCGCTCTTGCCGGGGAGCTGTTTTTT
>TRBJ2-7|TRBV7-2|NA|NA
CASRLLGEQYF
TGTGCCAGCAGACTCCTCGGGGAGCAGTACTTC
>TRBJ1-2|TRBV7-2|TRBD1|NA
CASSLPDRGRVGYTF
TGTGCCAGCAGCTTACCAGACAGGGGGCGGGTTGGCTACACCTTC
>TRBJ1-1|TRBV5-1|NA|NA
CASSFSGGGTEAFF
TGCGCCAGCAGCTTCTCTGGGGGCGGAACTGAAGCTTTCTTT
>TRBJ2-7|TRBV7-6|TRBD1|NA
CASSPDRGASYEQYF
TGTGCCAGCAGCCCCGACAGGGGCGCGTCCTACGAGCAGTACTTC
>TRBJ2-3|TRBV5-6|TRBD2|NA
CASSLVGLGPPTDTQYF
TGTGCCAGCAGCTTGGTGGGACTAGGCCCCCCCACAGATACGCAGTATTTT
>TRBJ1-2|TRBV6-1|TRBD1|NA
CASSELTGGGYTF
TGTGCCAGCAGTGAATTGACAGGGGGTGGCTACACCTTC
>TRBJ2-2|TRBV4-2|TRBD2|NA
CASSQVVGLAGDGTGELFF
TGTGCCAGCAGCCAAGTTGTGGGACTAGCGGGAGACGGGACCGGGGAGCTGTTTTTT
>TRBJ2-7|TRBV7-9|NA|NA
CASSPGLGEQYF
TGTGCCAGCAGCCCGGGCCTAGGCGAGCAGTACTTC
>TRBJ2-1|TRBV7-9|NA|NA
CASSPKGGLYNEQFF
TGTGCCAGCAGCCCCAAGGGGGGGCTATACAATGAGCAGTTCTTC
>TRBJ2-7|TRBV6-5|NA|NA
CASRDPGMGSYEQYF
TGTGCCAGCAGAGATCCCGGGATGGGGAGTTACGAGCAGTACTTC
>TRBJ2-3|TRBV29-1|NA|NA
CSVSTGRGDTQYF
TGCAGCGTATCCACAGGGAGGGGGGATACGCAGTATTTT
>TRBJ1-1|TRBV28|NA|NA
CASSAGSNTEAFF
TGTGCCAGCAGTGCAGGATCCAACACTGAAGCTTTCTTT
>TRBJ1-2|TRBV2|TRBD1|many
CASDRDGYGYTF
TGTGCCAGCGACAGGGATGGCTATGGCTACACCTTC
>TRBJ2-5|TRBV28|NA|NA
CASSFGTRGETQYF
TGTGCCAGCAGTTTTGGGACAAGGGGAGAGACCCAGTACTTC
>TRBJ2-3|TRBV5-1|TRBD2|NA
CASSLGAGGPSDTQYF
TGCGCCAGCAGCTTAGGAGCGGGAGGGCCATCAGATACGCAGTATTTT
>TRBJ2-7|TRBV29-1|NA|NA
CSVGRSTYEQYF
TGCAGCGTTGGCAGGAGCACCTACGAGCAGTACTTC
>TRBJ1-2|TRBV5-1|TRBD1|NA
CASSLEGQGAGGYTF
TGCGCCAGCAGCTTGGAGGGACAGGGGGCGGGAGGCTACACCTTC
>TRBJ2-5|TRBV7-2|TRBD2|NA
CASSLGVAGGQYF
TGTGCCAGCAGCTTAGGAGTAGCGGGAGGGCAGTACTTC
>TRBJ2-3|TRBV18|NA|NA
CASSPGQYGSTDTQYF
TGTGCCAGCTCACCCGGGCAGTACGGTAGCACAGATACGCAGTATTTT
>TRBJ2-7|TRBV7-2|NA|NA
CASSSPGLVSYEQYF
TGTGCCAGCAGCTCTCCGGGTCTAGTTTCCTACGAGCAGTACTTC
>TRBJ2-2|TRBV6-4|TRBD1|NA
CASSESAGGASGELFF
TGTGCCAGCAGTGAATCGGCAGGGGGCGCCTCCGGGGAGCTGTTTTTT
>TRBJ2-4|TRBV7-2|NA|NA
CASSLGQDSRRNIQYF
TGTGCCAGCAGCTTAGGGCAGGACAGTCGGAGGAACATTCAGTACTTC
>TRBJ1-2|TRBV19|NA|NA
CASSLSGPSYGYTF
TGTGCCAGTAGTCTCTCGGGACCTTCCTATGGCTACACCTTC
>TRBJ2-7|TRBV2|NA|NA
CASSEGGRNYEQYF
TGTGCCAGCAGTGAAGGGGGGCGGAACTACGAGCAGTACTTC
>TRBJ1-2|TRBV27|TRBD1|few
CASRPTGGHGGGYTF
TGTGCCAGCAGGCCGACAGGGGGCCACGGGGGTGGCTACACCTTC
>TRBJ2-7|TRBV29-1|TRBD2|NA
CSARTSGNGEQYF
TGCAGCGCTCGGACTAGCGGGAACGGCGAGCAGTACTTC
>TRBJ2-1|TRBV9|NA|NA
CASSVGQHDNEQFF
TGTGCCAGCAGCGTAGGACAGCACGACAATGAGCAGTTCTTC
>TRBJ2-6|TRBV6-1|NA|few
CATGSDSAGANVLTF
TGTGCCACCGGATCCGACTCGGCAGGGGCCAACGTCCTGACTTTC
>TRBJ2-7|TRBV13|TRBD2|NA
CASSLGLAGGMYSYEQYF
TGTGCCAGCAGCTTAGGACTAGCGGGAGGTATGTACTCCTACGAGCAGTACTTC
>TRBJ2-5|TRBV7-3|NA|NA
CASSLIRGARETQYF
TGTGCCAGCAGCTTAATACGGGGGGCGCGGGAGACCCAGTACTTC
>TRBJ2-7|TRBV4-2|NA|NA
CASSLSHSYEQYF
TGTGCCAGCAGCCTGAGCCACTCCTACGAGCAGTACTTC
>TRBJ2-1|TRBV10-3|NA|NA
CAIMAGKNEQFF
TGTGCCATCATGGCAGGGAAAAATGAGCAGTTCTTC
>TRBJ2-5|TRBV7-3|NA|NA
CASSLDGRPQETQYF
TGTGCCAGCAGCTTAGATGGGCGGCCTCAAGAGACCCAGTACTTC
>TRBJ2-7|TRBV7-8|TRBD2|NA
CASSLAWGLAGGPSQYF
TGTGCCAGCAGCTTAGCTTGGGGACTAGCGGGAGGGCCTTCGCAGTACTTC